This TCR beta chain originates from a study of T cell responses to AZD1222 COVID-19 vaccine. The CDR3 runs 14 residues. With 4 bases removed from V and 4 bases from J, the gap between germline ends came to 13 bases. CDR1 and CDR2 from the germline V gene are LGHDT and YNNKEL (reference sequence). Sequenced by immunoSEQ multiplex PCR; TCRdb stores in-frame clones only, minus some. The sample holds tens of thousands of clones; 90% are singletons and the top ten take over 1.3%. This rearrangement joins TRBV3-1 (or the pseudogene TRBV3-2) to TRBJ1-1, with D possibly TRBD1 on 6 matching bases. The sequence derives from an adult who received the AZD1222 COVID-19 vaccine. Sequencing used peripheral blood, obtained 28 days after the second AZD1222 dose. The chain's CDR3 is CASSRTGLGTEAFF. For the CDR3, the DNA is TGTGCCAGCAGCCGCACAGGGCTGGGCACTGAAGCTTTCTTT.